This entry concerns a single T cell receptor (beta chain). This clone was recorded only once. The antigen it recognizes is unknown. No base-level quality is on record; no much larger clone is a single base apart. Including cysteine and phenylalanine, the CDR3 has 12 amino acids. The read is trimmed to its CDR3 DNA, 36 bases read in frame from base 1. Germline trimming amounts to 7 bases on V and 6 bases on J, with 3 as the count of junction bases outside the gene matches. Reading the germline V gene gives CDR1 MNHEY and CDR2 SVGAGI. TCRbeta CDR3 regions were amplified from genomic DNA using the immunoSEQ Assay, a bias-controlled multiplex PCR. Per the authors' processing: The number of nucleated cells in each sample was estimated from the amplification of reference gene primers within the assay. Sequence reads were collapsed and filtered to measure the absolute abundance of every unique TCRbeta CDR3 rearrangement. For each sample, productive Simpson clonality was calculated as the square root of Simpson's diversity index across productive rearrangements. The source is immuneACCESS, and TCRdb retained only in-frame sequences with V and J called. Part of the clones is not carried over; for the studies checked, unresolved V genes explain less than half of this, and the remainder is unexplained. From that table come the V and J calls and clone size; the DNA was used to work out D and trimming. Recorded for this sample are 57,000 or so clones; around 85% of them occurred a single time. The ten most abundant clones make up around a sixth of the sample.

The data were obtained in a study of blood T cell repertoires in COVID-19 (dated by TCRdb to 2018 to 2020). Broadly, across the study: The collaborator samples originated in the United States, Italy and Spain and spanned the acute and convalescent phases of COVID-19. The prospective study material was composed of cDNA or gDNA derived from T cells, B-cell-depleted T cells, or PBMCs. The dataset comprised deeply sampled blood TCRbeta repertoires from subjects exposed to, actively infected with, or recovered from COVID-19. The repertoires were released in a freely available public database meant as a resource for research on the immune response to SARS-CoV-2. The samples were drawn from two sources: the first 160 participants of the ongoing ImmuneRACE study, and fewer than 1,500 subjects contributed by 6 global collaborators. A de-identified subject ID, COVID-19 status, age in years and sex were almost always included in the sample metadata. Where available, HLA class I and class II types were obtained from metadata supplied by the sample provider rather than from assay-based typing. Points the paper makes about the study in general: Clinical and demographic metadata were provided uncurated, with the amount varying by source and participant.

The collaborating institutions used their own protocols to collect whole blood in K2EDTA tubes. Collaborator samples were shipped for TCRbeta analysis as frozen whole blood, isolated PBMCs, or DNA extracted from either sample type. Recombination joined TRBV6-5 with TRBJ1-2, and TRBD1 matches 9 of the central bases. The clonotype comes from a man aged 55 to 69 with acute or convalescent COVID-19. Specimen: peripheral blood. CDR3 reads: CASKGQGDGYTF. The DNA sequence reads TGTGCCAGCAAGGGACAGGGAGATGGCTACACCTTC.